This T cell receptor (beta chain) stems from a study of shared T cell receptors in the human thymus. In its sample, this clone was seen a few times. Method: immunoSEQ multiplex PCR; TCRdb's copy keeps in-frame clones and lacks some. Of some 720,000 clones listed, approximately 90% are singletons. CDR1 and CDR2 (germline): SGHNT, YENEEA. J was trimmed by 8 bases and V by 5 bases; bases with no gene match: 14. The CDR3 covers 15 residues. These data were also filed under a second study, of human thymus T cells. From that paper: Corrective heart surgery yielded resections, and these provided the thymus tissue.

Sequencing input: thymocytes. This TCR was sampled from a boy younger than two with a congenital heart defect. The J gene is TRBJ1-2, the V gene TRBV11-3; 7 bases line up with TRBD1. CDR3 in amino acids: CASSQGVRLQGGYTF. The CDR3, as DNA: TGTGCCAGCAGCCAGGGGGTACGGCTACAGGGCGGCTACACCTTC.